This T cell receptor (beta chain) was captured in a study of OX40 agonist ivuxolimab in advanced cancers. Across the study: The study gave patients intravenous ivuxolimab at 0.01 to 10 mg/kg every 2 weeks.

Method: immunoSEQ multiplex PCR; TCRdb's copy keeps in-frame clones and lacks some. The repertoire consists of about 82,000 clones, with 86% occurring once and the leading ten covering 6.5%. Autoimmune disease history or systemic immunosuppression barred patients. The timepoints at which blood was sampled were baseline, cycle 4 day 1, and cycle 7 day 1. Deletions cut 2 bases from V and 2 bases from J, with 6 bases between. The CDR3 loop spans 13 amino acids. CDR1 and CDR2 from the germline V gene are KGHSH and LQKENI. The rearrangement uses TRBV18 and TRBJ2-5; no clear D gene. Sequencing was performed on CD4+ or CD8+ T cells sorted from blood, taken in a trial of the OX40 agonist ivuxolimab. This sequence was found in an adult with an advanced solid tumor such as melanoma, head and neck, liver or kidney cancer. The CDR3 region has the DNA TGTGCCAGCTCACCAACATTACAAGAGACCCAGTACTTC. Translation gives CASSPTLQETQYF.